This T cell receptor (beta chain) stems from a study of CD8 T cells in ankylosing spondylitis. Whole-study results and caveats: A TCR beta motif of several highly homologous variants seemed to mark ankylosing spondylitis blood. CD8+ disease-linked clones were present at relatively low frequencies in blood.

A quantitative 5'-RACE method, one with molecular barcodes, was used to make TCR beta libraries. From the 5' RACE reads, TCRdb called clonotypes with MiXCR, one entry per CDR3 protein. The sample shows about 540,000 distinct CDR3 sequences, approximately 12% of them seen only once. V lost 4 bases and J lost 5, with 18 bases in between. Germline V gene sequence: CDR1 SGHVS, CDR2 FNYEAQ. This CDR3 region has 15 residues. As concerns this clonotype: Its antigen is undetermined.

The sequence was obtained from a male donor with ankylosing spondylitis. The genes are TRBV7-6 and TRBJ2-7, with a weak D call TRBD2 (6 bases). The sequencing sample was made of blood, either unsorted or a sorted T cell fraction (not recorded which). The CDR3 DNA reads as TGTGCCAGCAGCTATGGGACCGGGGGTTATGACGAGCAGTACTTC. This gives the protein CASSYGTGGYDEQYF.